This record looks at one TCR beta chain sequence and its context. What it binds is not known. Via MiXCR, TCRdb re-called the reads, giving one row per CDR3 protein. The sample holds approximately 73,000 distinct CDR3 sequences, about 40% seen once. This CDR3 has 16 residues. With 3 bases removed from V and 3 bases from J, the gap between germline ends came to 17 bases. The germline V gene encodes CDR1 SEHNR and CDR2 FQNEAQ (reference sequence). This entry is derived from a study of T cell repertoires in cytomegalovirus infection. The sequence was collected from a human donor in good health (CMV status not recorded). Some clones in this sample may be carry-over from other donors' samples. This sample comprised CD8+ T cells from cultured PBMCs, obtained from culture after CMV antigen stimulation. The chain couples TRBV7-9 to TRBJ1-2, with D possibly matching TRBD1 (5 bases). In DNA form, the CDR3 reads TGTGCCAGCAGCTTCATCGGGACGGACGCTGACTATGGCTACACCTTC. This codes for CASSFIGTDADYGYTF.